Listed here are 4 T cell receptor beta chains from one sample, sequenced in a study of T cells in Graves' hyperthyroidism and ophthalmopathy. RNA transcripts served as the template for amplifying TCR beta CDR3 regions. The primer set for the first-round RT-PCR of the TCR CDR3 was HTBI. TCRdb re-derived calls from the multiplex PCR reads in MiXCR, one entry per CDR3 protein. The profile covers under 550,000 distinct CDR3 sequences, with approximately 15% appearing a single time and approximately 5.3% taken by the ten largest. Sequenced material: blood. These receptor sequences come from a woman aged 18-29 years with Graves' hyperthyroidism.

There are many counts of this clonotype. This chain links TRBV28 with TRBJ1-5; tentatively, D is TRBD1 (5 bases). This CDR3 contains 14 residues. Trimming pared 8 bases from V and 4 bases from J, leaving 15 bases between. Germline-derived CDR1 and CDR2 are MDHEN and SYDVKM. The CDR3 DNA sequence: TGTGCCAGCGTGACGGGGGTCGCGAATCAGCCCCAGCATTTT. Amino acids: CASVTGVANQPQHF.

This clonotype was detected ten times or more. CDR3 sequence (DNA): TGCAGTGGCAACGGATACCCCGATCCCTACGAGCAGTACTTC. The encoded protein is CSGNGYPDPYEQYF. V is TRBV20-1 and J is TRBJ2-7, with D hard to call. Germline V gives CDR1 DFQATT, CDR2 SNEGSKA (reference sequence). The CDR3 sequence is 14 residues long. Trimming removed 7 bases at V and 2 bases at J, with 18 bases between.

In this sample, this clonotype turned up many times. This rearrangement joins TRBV28 to TRBJ1-1; TRBD1 matches at 7 bases. The CDR3 runs to 15 residues. Germline CDR1 is MDHEN and CDR2 is SYDVKM. V trimming: 3 bases; J trimming: 0 bases; junction bases outside the gene matches: 4. CDR3 nucleotide sequence: TGTGCCAGCAGTTTGACAGGGATTATGAACACTGAAGCTTTCTTT. It codes for CASSLTGIMNTEAFF.

There are many counts of this clonotype. CDR3 in DNA: TGCGCCAGCACGCCCGTACCGGGAAATAGCAATCAGCCCCAGCATTTT. Translation: CASTPVPGNSNQPQHF. This chain connects TRBV4-1 to TRBJ1-5; unclear D gene. V gave up 7 bases and J gave up 0 bases, with 16 bases separating them. Germline CDR1 and CDR2: MGHRA and YSYEKL. The CDR3 is 16 amino acids.